The 20 T cell receptor beta chains presented below share a single source sample, sequenced in a study of immune reconstitution after stem cell transplant in scleroderma. TCRdb re-derived calls from the RT-PCR reads in MiXCR, one entry per CDR3 protein. This sample has around 3,000 distinct CDR3 sequences, with under 10% found just once. The specimen was taken before or after autologous hematopoietic stem cell transplantation (not recorded which). Source of these receptors: a female donor with systemic sclerosis.

This chain connects TRBV28 to TRBJ1-2; D call uncertain. V was cut by 4 bases and J by 8 bases, with 5 bases left in between. CDR1 and CDR2 from the germline V gene are MDHEN and SYDVKM. This CDR3 has 10 residues. CDR3 coding DNA: TGTGCCAGCAGTTCCCCGGGCTACACCTTC. Protein product: CASSSPGYTF.

The V call is TRBV5-1, the J call TRBJ2-3; TRBD2 aligns across 7 bases. Trimming took 4 bases from V and 1 from J; bases not matched to a gene: 12. Germline loops: CDR1 SGHRS, CDR2 YFSETQ. The length of the CDR3 is 17 residues. For the CDR3, the DNA is TGCGCCAGCAGCCGGAGGCGGGGGTCCCTCCGCACAGATACGCAGTATTTT. Amino acids: CASSRRRGSLRTDTQYF.

This clonotype counts as large. The V and J genes are TRBV4-1 and TRBJ1-2, with no clear D. V lost 0 bases to trimming and J lost 8 bases, with 10 bases between them. CDR1 MGHRA and CDR2 YSYEKL come from the germline V gene. The CDR3 loop spans 13 amino acids. The CDR3 coding sequence is TGCGCCAGCAGCCAAGAGGGAGGTGTCGGCTACACCTTC. Amino acid sequence: CASSQEGGVGYTF.

This clonotype appeared a few times. The rearrangement joins TRBV12-3 or TRBV12-4 to TRBJ1-1, with D tentatively TRBD1 (6 bases). This CDR3 region has 11 residues. Trimming shortened V by 7 bases and J by 10 bases, and 13 bases separated the two germline ends. CDR3 coding DNA: TGTGCCAGCATGCTCCAGGGGTTAGCTTTCTTT. Translated: CASMLQGLAFF.

By its share, this clonotype is medium-sized. V gene TRBV20-1 combines with J gene TRBJ2-1, with a weak D call TRBD1 (6 bases). Germline CDR1 reads DFQATT; CDR2 reads SNEGSKA (reference sequence). Trimming removed 6 bases from V and 4 bases from J, with 16 bases in between. The CDR3 sequence is 14 residues long. The CDR3, as DNA: TGCAGTGCAAAGGGGGACCTAGTGTACAATGAGCAGTTCTTC. Residues: CSAKGDLVYNEQFF.

Relative to its sample, this clonotype is medium-sized. V and J are TRBV20-1 and TRBJ2-7; 8 bases agree with TRBD1. The germline gives CDR1 DFQATT, CDR2 SNEGSKA (reference sequence). The CDR3 has 16 amino acids. Trimming cost V 3 bases and J 1 base; bases outside gene matches: 11. The CDR3 is CSARDLPGQVSYEQYF. The DNA of the CDR3 is TGCAGTGCTAGGGACCTTCCGGGACAGGTTTCCTACGAGCAGTACTTC.

The V gene is TRBV5-1, the J gene TRBJ2-1; D is possibly TRBD2 (5 bases). CDR1 is SGHRS and CDR2 is YFSETQ in the germline V gene. V lost 7 bases, J lost 0 bases, and 11 bases lay in between. This CDR3 is built from 14 residues. CDR3 coding DNA: TGCGCCAGCCGAAGGGAGAGCTCCTACAATGAGCAGTTCTTC. It specifies CASRRESSYNEQFF.

V and J are TRBV6-2 or TRBV6-3 and TRBJ2-7; D unresolved. The V end was cut by 6 bases, the J end by 2 bases, with 11 bases between. The germline gives CDR1 MNHEY, CDR2 SVGEGT. The CDR3 has 13 amino acids. CDR3 amino acids: CASSSGPPYEQYF. CDR3 DNA sequence: TGTGCCAGCAGCTCCGGGCCGCCCTACGAGCAGTACTTC.

This clonotype rates as medium-sized (0.01 to 0.1%). The chain has TRBV10-3 and TRBJ1-5, with D perhaps matching TRBD1 (6 bases). CDR3 length equals 13 residues. In germline, CDR1 is ENHRY, CDR2 SYGVKD. V lost 7 bases and J lost 3, with 10 bases in between. The CDR3, as DNA: TGTGCCATCAACAGGGAGTCCAATCAGCCCCAGCATTTT. The encoded protein is CAINRESNQPQHF.

The chain recombines TRBV20-1 with TRBJ1-2; 11 bases map to TRBD1. The ends lost 0 bases at V and 3 bases at J; junction bases unmatched: 3. The CDR3 is 15 amino acids. Germline lookup yields CDR1 DFQATT and CDR2 SNEGSKA (reference sequence). The CDR3 is CSAREDRGRDYGYTF. CDR3 sequence (DNA): TGCAGTGCTAGAGAGGACAGGGGGCGCGACTATGGCTACACCTTC.

The chain recombines TRBV4-3 with TRBJ2-7, with 8 nucleotides matching TRBD2. V dropped 1 base and J dropped 2; count of bases not matched to a gene: 4. Germline values: CDR1 LGHNA, CDR2 YSLEER. The CDR3 totals 15 residues. CDR3 sequence: CASSQGVAGTYEQYF. Here the CDR3 DNA reads TGCGCCAGCAGCCAAGGAGTAGCGGGAACCTACGAGCAGTACTTC.

The chain links TRBV20-1 to TRBJ2-7; TRBD1 matches 7 bases. J gave up 2 bases and V 1 base, and 5 bases lay outside the gene matches. The CDR3 is 14 residues long. CDR1 is DFQATT, CDR2 SNEGSKA, per germline (reference sequence). This CDR3 is CSARASTGAYEQYF. The CDR3, as DNA: TGCAGTGCTAGAGCCAGTACAGGGGCCTACGAGCAGTACTTC.

This clonotype ranks as medium-sized. The gene calls are TRBV20-1 and TRBJ2-5, with TRBD2 matching over 13 bases. The germline gives CDR1 DFQATT, CDR2 SNEGSKA (reference sequence). V trimming: 2 bases; J trimming: 2 bases; junction bases outside the gene matches: 14. The CDR3 is 19 amino acids. The CDR3 bases are TGCAGTGCTAGACCTACTAGCGGGGGGGCCATAACGGGACAAGAGACCCAGTACTTC. It specifies CSARPTSGGAITGQETQYF.

This clonotype is labeled as medium-sized (0.01 to 0.1%). This rearrangement joins TRBV2 to TRBJ1-5; D gene unclear. The length of the CDR3 is 12 residues. CDR1 and CDR2 (germline): SNHLY, FYNNEI. The V and J ends lost 6 bases and 3 bases respectively, with 6 bases between them. The CDR3 region is CASSRLNQPQHF. Here the CDR3 DNA reads TGTGCCAGCAGCAGACTCAATCAGCCCCAGCATTTT. The variable domain in full, with the rest retrieved from reference TRBV2 and TRBJ1-5, is EPEVTQTPSHQVTQMGQEVILRCVPISNHLYFYWYRQILGQKVEFLVSFYNNEISEKSEIFDDQFSVERPDGSNFTLKIRSTKLEDSAMYFCASSRLNQPQHFGDGTRLSIL.

This clonotype is labeled as medium-sized. The V gene is TRBV10-2, the J gene TRBJ2-7; 7 bases align to TRBD1. In germline, CDR1 is WSHSY, CDR2 SAAADI. Trimming at V came to 7 bases and at J to 4 bases, leaving 7 bases not matched to a gene. The CDR3 spans 13 residues. Written as DNA, the CDR3 is TGCGCCAGCACCGACAGGACAGGATACGAGCAGTACTTC. Translation gives CASTDRTGYEQYF.

This clonotype is medium-sized by share. This chain uses TRBV6-6 with TRBJ1-1; D is unclear. CDR3 length equals 12 residues. Germline values: CDR1 MNHNY, CDR2 SVGAGI (reference sequence). The V end lost 2 bases, the J end lost 7 bases, and 8 bases lay between the germline ends. The CDR3 is CASSYGADEAFF. CDR3 in DNA: TGTGCCAGCAGTTACGGTGCGGATGAAGCTTTCTTT.

Judged by abundance, this clonotype is medium-sized. The chain employs TRBV5-6 and TRBJ2-7, with 8 nucleotides matching TRBD2. Germline loops: CDR1 SGHDT, CDR2 YYEEEE. Trimming took 4 bases from V and 4 from J; bases not matched to a gene: 16. The CDR3 has 17 amino acids. CDR3 sequence (DNA): TGTGCCAGCAGCCGGGGGTTGGCGACTAGCGTTCCTTACGAGCAGTACTTC. The encoded protein is CASSRGLATSVPYEQYF.

This clonotype counts as medium-sized. The gene calls are TRBV7-9 and TRBJ1-6; 10 bases are shared with TRBD1. The length of the CDR3 is 14 residues. CDR1 is SEHNR and CDR2 is FQNEAQ in the germline V gene (reference sequence). The ends lost 3 bases at V and 10 bases at J; junction bases unmatched: 3. In DNA, the CDR3 is TGTGCCAGCAGCTTTGGGACAGGGGAATCACCCCTCCACTTT. It is translated as CASSFGTGESPLHF.

The chain combines TRBV29-1 with TRBJ2-7; TRBD1 agrees at 7 bases. This CDR3 comprises 13 residues. Germline assignment: CDR1 SQVTM and CDR2 ANQGSEA. J was trimmed by 5 bases and V by 8 bases; bases with no gene match: 12. CDR3 loop: CSTRKDRSNEQYF. CDR3 in DNA: TGCAGCACGCGGAAGGACAGGTCAAACGAGCAGTACTTC.

Within the sample, this clonotype is medium-sized. The rearrangement links TRBV2 to TRBJ1-5, with D perhaps matching TRBD1 (5 bases). This CDR3 region has 14 residues. Germline V gives CDR1 SNHLY, CDR2 FYNNEI. Trimming cost V 4 bases and J 10 bases, with 17 bases left between them. The CDR3: CASSADIIDGPQHF. The CDR3 DNA is TGTGCCAGCAGTGCGGACATTATCGATGGTCCCCAGCATTTT.